The 21 T cell receptor beta chains reported below all come from one sample, sequenced in a study of regulatory T cells in long-lasting Graves disease. Noted time point: newly diagnosed GD, antithyroid drugs for less than 3 months. The TCR library was made from RNA extracted from PBMCs. Arm-PCR with iRepertoire HTBI primers amplified the CDR3 regions for these TCR beta libraries. One entry per CDR3 protein results from TCRdb running MiXCR on the multiplex PCR reads. The table has around 480,000 distinct CDR3 sequences, around 15% seen once. The sample also formed part of further work on T cells in Graves' hyperthyroidism and ophthalmopathy.

The material was peripheral blood mononuclear cells (PBMCs), obtained at new diagnosis, from a patient treated with antithyroid drugs. These receptors all come from a man aged 40-55 years with Graves disease.

This clonotype was counted many times. The rearrangement uses TRBV11-2 and TRBJ1-4; D is undetermined. Trimming stripped 2 bases from V and 3 bases from J, with 10 bases between. The CDR3 has 15 residues. CDR1 is SGHAT and CDR2 is FQNNGV in the germline V gene. This CDR3 is CASSLSRGPNEKLFF. DNA of the CDR3: TGTGCCAGCAGCTTATCTCGCGGACCTAATGAAAAACTGTTTTTT.

Note on this clonotype: This may come from a read error, since a much larger clone is one base off. The chain links TRBV11-2 to TRBJ2-7; 7 bases agree with TRBD1. Germline values: CDR1 SGHAT, CDR2 FQNNGV. The CDR3 is 14 amino acids. CDR3 residues: CASSLSRGIYERYF. The CDR3 DNA follows: TGTGCCAGCAGCTTGAGCAGGGGGATCTACGAGCGGTACTTC.

This clonotype occurred a few times. This sequence joins TRBV4-2 and TRBJ2-7; TRBD2 matches 8 bases. The CDR3 totals 15 residues. After removal of 3 bases from V and 3 bases from J, the junction contained 7 bases not matched to a gene. Per germline, CDR1 LGHNA and CDR2 YNFKEQ. In DNA form, the CDR3 reads TGTGCCAGCAGCCATTCAGCGGGAGTAGGCTACGAGCAGTACTTC. This encodes CASSHSAGVGYEQYF.

This clonotype has at least ten counts. The chain has TRBV5-1 and TRBJ2-1; D gene uncertain. V lost 4 bases and J 6 bases, leaving 17 bases between the germline ends. CDR1 SGHRS and CDR2 YFSETQ come from the germline V gene. This CDR3 is 15 amino acids long. The CDR3 DNA reads TGCGCCAGCAGCCCGGCCGCCCCGGTCGTCAATGAGCAGTTCTTC. The encoded protein is CASSPAAPVVNEQFF.

This clonotype was found many times. The genes are TRBV5-8 and TRBJ2-1; 12 nucleotides line up with TRBD1. Germline CDR1 and CDR2: SGHTS and YDEGEE. The CDR3 totals 14 residues. Losses at the gene ends were 5 bases for V and 7 bases for J; bases not matched to a gene: 4. This CDR3 reads CASRGQGAWNEQFF. The CDR3 region has the DNA TGTGCCAGCAGGGGACAGGGGGCATGGAATGAGCAGTTCTTC.

Ten or more counts support this clonotype. This chain uses TRBV30 with TRBJ2-7; 11 positions agree with TRBD2. The V gene's germline CDR1 is GTSNPN and CDR2 SVGIG (reference sequence). CDR3 length equals 18 residues. V was clipped by 4 bases and J by 2 bases; unmatched bases: 16. CDR3: CAWTGTSGSIFAAYEQYF. The CDR3 DNA follows: TGTGCCTGGACCGGTACTAGCGGGAGTATATTTGCGGCCTACGAGCAGTACTTC.

The V call is TRBV25-1, the J call TRBJ2-1, with 10 bases that match TRBD2. V trimming: 5 bases; J trimming: 0 bases; junction bases outside the gene matches: 10. Germline V gene lookup returns CDR1 MGHDK and CDR2 SYGVNS. The CDR3 consists of 18 residues. The CDR3 DNA sequence: TGTGCCAGCAGTTCACGACTAGCGGGTATGAGCTCCTACAATGAGCAGTTCTTC. Translation: CASSSRLAGMSSYNEQFF.

This clonotype was detected many times. The chain has TRBV28 and TRBJ2-7; possibly TRBD2 for D (6 bases). V lost 7 bases, J lost 1 base, and 17 bases lay in between. This CDR3 is built from 15 residues. CDR1 is MDHEN, CDR2 SYDVKM, per germline. CDR3 DNA sequence: TGTGCCAGCAACGAGCGGGTCGGACATTCCTACGAGCAGTACTTC. Translating it yields CASNERVGHSYEQYF. Looking up the rest from reference TRBV28 and TRBJ2-7 gives the full variable domain: DVKVTQSSRYLVKRTGEKVFLECVQDMDHENMFWYRQDPGLGLRLIYFSYDVKMKEKGDIPEGYSVSREKKERFSLILESASTNQTSMYLCASNERVGHSYEQYFGPGTRLTVT.

This clonotype was detected many times. V gene TRBV12-3 or TRBV12-4 combines with J gene TRBJ2-3, with TRBD1 matching 8 bases. V gave up 5 bases and J gave up 1 base; unmatched junction bases: 8. CDR3 length: 16 amino acids. The CDR3 is CASSPLQGAGTDTQYF. CDR3 nucleotide sequence: TGTGCCAGCAGTCCTCTTCAGGGGGCAGGCACAGATACGCAGTATTTT.

This clonotype has at least ten counts. The DNA of the CDR3 is TGTGCCAGCAGTGGCTGGGCGGTATCTAATCAGCCCCAGCATTTT. This translates into CASSGWAVSNQPQHF. V is TRBV2 and J is TRBJ1-5; D gene ambiguous. V lost 4 bases, J lost 4 bases, and 14 bases lay in between. CDR3 length: 15 amino acids. The germline V gene has CDR1 SNHLY and CDR2 FYNNEI.

This clonotype appeared many times. The gene calls are TRBV11-2 and TRBJ2-1, with 12 positions matching TRBD2. With 5 bases clipped from V and 7 bases from J, the junction kept 3 bases outside the gene matches. In germline, CDR1 is SGHAT, CDR2 FQNNGV. The CDR3 spans 14 residues. The CDR3 DNA is TGTGCCAGCAGCCCCGGACTAGCGGGGAATGAGCAGTTCTTC. It codes for CASSPGLAGNEQFF. Filled out from reference TRBV11-2 and TRBJ2-1, the complete variable domain reads EAGVAQSPRYKIIEKRQSVAFWCNPISGHATLYWYQQILGQGPKLLIQFQNNGVVDDSQLPKDRFSAERLKGVDSTLKIQPAKLEDSAVYLCASSPGLAGNEQFFGPGTRLTVL.

CDR3 nucleotide sequence: TGTGCCAGCAGCCCCCCTGGACGGCGTTTGGTTCCCCTCCACTTT. Protein product: CASSPPGRRLVPLHF. This chain connects TRBV7-8 to TRBJ1-6; D remains ambiguous. The CDR3 runs 15 residues. The V end was cut by 5 bases, the J end by 13 bases, with 21 bases between. Germline CDR1 SGHVS, CDR2 FQNEAQ.

This clonotype was counted a few times. This sequence joins TRBV7-9 and TRBJ2-5, with D tentatively TRBD1 (5 bases). CDR1 SEHNR and CDR2 FQNEAQ come from the germline V gene (reference sequence). The length of the CDR3 is 16 residues. V gave up 2 bases and J gave up 0 bases, with 13 bases separating them. CDR3 DNA: TGTGCCAGCAGCTTAAGTCTTGGGGCTAACCAAGAGACCCAGTACTTC. Its translation: CASSLSLGANQETQYF.

This clonotype was found many times. This chain connects TRBV28 to TRBJ2-1; 7 bases align to TRBD2. This CDR3 contains 16 residues. Per germline, CDR1 MDHEN and CDR2 SYDVKM. J lost 0 bases, V lost 7 bases, and 9 bases had no gene match. Written as DNA, the CDR3 is TGTGCCAGCATCTCGGGGGGACTACGCTCCTACAATGAGCAGTTCTTC. Amino acid sequence: CASISGGLRSYNEQFF.

At least ten counts were recorded for this clonotype. The rearrangement links TRBV28 to TRBJ2-1; the match to TRBD2 covers 9 bases. The germline V gene has CDR1 MDHEN and CDR2 SYDVKM. The V segment lost 6 bases and the J segment 4 bases; nucleotides outside the gene matches: 10. The CDR3 has 16 amino acids. The CDR3, as DNA: TGTGCCAGCAGACAATTTACTAGCGGGCTGTACAATGAGCAGTTCTTC. Its protein is CASRQFTSGLYNEQFF. The variable domain in full, with the rest retrieved from reference TRBV28 and TRBJ2-1, is DVKVTQSSRYLVKRTGEKVFLECVQDMDHENMFWYRQDPGLGLRLIYFSYDVKMKEKGDIPEGYSVSREKKERFSLILESASTNQTSMYLCASRQFTSGLYNEQFFGPGTRLTVL.

Of note for this clonotype: Since a much larger clone is just one base distant, this may be a read error. This chain uses TRBV3-1 with TRBJ2-2, with D perhaps matching TRBD2 (5 bases). In germline, CDR1 is LGHDT, CDR2 YNNKEL (reference sequence). This CDR3 contains 12 residues. The CDR3 sequence is CASSRRTGELSF. The CDR3 nucleotides read TGTGCCAGCAGCCGCCGTACCGGGGAGCTGTCTTTT.

This clonotype was found a few times. The chain recombines TRBV24-1 with TRBJ2-1; D possibly corresponds to TRBD2 (5 bases). This CDR3 has 14 residues. Per the germline V gene, CDR1 is KGHDR and CDR2 is SFDVKD. Deletions cut 5 bases from V and 0 bases from J, with 7 bases between. CDR3 residues: CATSAGSSYNEQFF. As DNA, the CDR3 is TGTGCCACCAGTGCGGGGAGCTCCTACAATGAGCAGTTCTTC.

This clonotype came up many times. The chain links TRBV11-3 to TRBJ2-1; 11 nucleotides align to TRBD2. The CDR3 runs 16 residues. The germline gives CDR1 SGHNT, CDR2 YENEEA. With V trimmed by 5 bases and J by 3 bases, 6 bases remained unmatched. The CDR3 loop reads CASSPPGTSGYNEQFF. The CDR3 bases are TGTGCCAGCAGCCCCCCCGGGACTAGCGGCTACAATGAGCAGTTCTTC. The complete variable domain, with remaining parts taken from reference TRBV11-3 and TRBJ2-1, reads EAGVVQSPRYKIIEKKQPVAFWCNPISGHNTLYWYLQNLGQGPELLIRYENEEAVDDSQLPKDRFSAERLKGVDSTLKIQPAELGDSAVYLCASSPPGTSGYNEQFFGPGTRLTVL.

Ten or more counts support this clonotype. This chain's CDR3 is CSASPVAGVDETQYF. In DNA form, the CDR3 reads TGCAGTGCTAGCCCCGTAGCGGGAGTCGATGAGACCCAGTACTTC. The genes are TRBV20-1 and TRBJ2-5; 9 bases fit TRBD2. This CDR3 spans 15 amino acids. The germline V gene has CDR1 DFQATT and CDR2 SNEGSKA (reference sequence). The V segment lost 3 bases and the J segment 5 bases; nucleotides outside the gene matches: 10.

The gene calls are TRBV10-2 and TRBJ2-5; 7 nucleotides match TRBD2. The CDR3 is made up of 13 amino acids. After removal of 3 bases from V and 3 bases from J, the junction contained 1 base not matched to a gene. CDR1 and CDR2 from the germline V gene are WSHSY and SAAADI. CDR3: CASSEGREETQYF. The CDR3 DNA reads TGCGCCAGCAGTGAAGGGAGGGAAGAGACCCAGTACTTC.

The chain couples TRBV2 to TRBJ1-5; tentative D call: TRBD1 (6 bases). With 6 bases removed from V and 1 base from J, the gap between germline ends came to 10 bases. CDR1 is SNHLY and CDR2 is FYNNEI in the germline V gene. The length of the CDR3 is 14 residues. The CDR3 loop reads CASSVTGSNQPQHF. CDR3 coding DNA: TGTGCCAGCAGCGTAACAGGGAGCAATCAGCCCCAGCATTTT.